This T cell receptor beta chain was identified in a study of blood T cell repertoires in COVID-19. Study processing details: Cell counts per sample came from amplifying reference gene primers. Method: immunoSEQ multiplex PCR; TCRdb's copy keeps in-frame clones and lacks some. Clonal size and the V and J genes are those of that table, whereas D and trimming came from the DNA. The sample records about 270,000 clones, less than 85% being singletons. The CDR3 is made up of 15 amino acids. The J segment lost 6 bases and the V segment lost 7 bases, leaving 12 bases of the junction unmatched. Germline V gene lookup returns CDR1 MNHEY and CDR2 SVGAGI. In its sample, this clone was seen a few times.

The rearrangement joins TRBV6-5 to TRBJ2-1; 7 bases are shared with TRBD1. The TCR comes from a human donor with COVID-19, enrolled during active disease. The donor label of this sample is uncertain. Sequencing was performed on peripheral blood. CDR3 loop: CASTVDREGGNEQFF. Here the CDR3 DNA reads TGTGCCAGCACCGTCGACAGGGAAGGTGGCAATGAGCAGTTCTTC.